This entry lists 18 T cell receptor beta chains sequenced from one sample in a study of type 1 and type 2 diabetes patients. The PCR template was genomic DNA. A primer set of 30 forward and 13 reverse primers amplified the CDR3. TCRdb recomputed calls from the multiplex PCR reads with MiXCR, one row per CDR3 protein. The sample has about 270,000 distinct CDR3 sequences; roughly 48% are singletons. The material sequenced was peripheral blood mononuclear cells (PBMCs). The origin of the receptors is a man aged 18 to 29 with type 2 diabetes.

This clonotype was picked up a small number of times. V and J are TRBV30 and TRBJ2-1; 10 bases map to TRBD2. Germline V lookup: CDR1 GTSNPN, CDR2 SVGIG (reference sequence). The junction had 8 bases not matched to a gene; V was cut back by 5 bases and J by 4 bases. The CDR3 contains 15 residues. The CDR3 DNA reads TGTGCCTGGCTGGGAAGCGGGAGGGGGTACAATGAGCAGTTCTTC. Translation gives CAWLGSGRGYNEQFF.

This clonotype appeared a few times. The chain recombines TRBV20-1 with TRBJ1-5, with D hard to call. The CDR3 sequence is 16 residues long. CDR1 DFQATT and CDR2 SNEGSKA come from the germline V gene (reference sequence). Trimming removed 1 base at V and 2 bases at J, with 15 bases between. The CDR3 spells CSARVPSRSGNQPQHF. The CDR3 nucleotides are TGCAGTGCTAGAGTCCCCTCCAGGTCGGGCAATCAGCCCCAGCATTTT.

The sample holds a few counts of this clonotype. V is TRBV7-6 and J is TRBJ2-1, with a tentative D call TRBD2 (6 bases). The ends were cut back, 2 bases at V and 5 bases at J, with 13 bases in the middle. Germline CDR1 reads SGHVS; CDR2 reads FNYEAQ. The CDR3 contains 15 residues. The CDR3 bases are TGTGCCAGCAGCTTATCCGGGAGCACCCACAATGAGCAGTTCTTC. This encodes CASSLSGSTHNEQFF. Using reference TRBV7-6 and TRBJ2-1 for the parts outside the CDR3, the full variable domain is GAGVSQSPRYKVTKRGQDVALRCDPISGHVSLYWYRQALGQGPEFLTYFNYEAQQDKSGLPNDRFSAERPEGSISTLTIQRTEQRDSAMYRCASSLSGSTHNEQFFGPGTRLTVL.

The chain couples TRBV6-5 to TRBJ1-2; D ambiguous. The CDR3 extends over 16 amino acids. Trimming stripped 0 bases from V and 5 bases from J, with 16 bases between. Germline V gene sequence: CDR1 MNHEY, CDR2 SVGAGI. The CDR3 nucleotides are TGTGCCAGCAGTTACTCGAGCGGAAAGAAACCGTATGGCTACACCTTC. As protein: CASSYSSGKKPYGYTF.

This clonotype was seen a handful of times. The rearrangement uses TRBV14 and TRBJ2-1; D not certain. This CDR3 is 13 amino acids long. Trimming pared 1 base from V and 8 bases from J, leaving 9 bases between. CDR1 SGHDN and CDR2 FVKESK come from the germline V gene. For the CDR3, the DNA is TGTGCCAGCAGCCAAGTCGTCGGCGATGAGCAGTTCTTC. Its translation: CASSQVVGDEQFF. The full variable domain, completed using reference TRBV14 and TRBJ2-1, is EAGVTQFPSHSVIEKGQTVTLRCDPISGHDNLYWYRRVMGKEIKFLLHFVKESKQDESGMPNNRFLAERTGGTYSTLKVQPAELEDSGVYFCASSQVVGDEQFFGPGTRLTVL.

The rearrangement joins TRBV2 to TRBJ1-1; D might be TRBD1 (5 bases). V lost 4 bases and J 5 bases, leaving 8 bases between the germline ends. This CDR3 is built from 12 residues. The V gene's germline CDR1 is SNHLY and CDR2 FYNNEI. The CDR3 nucleotides are TGTGCCAGCAGTGGTAAGGGGACTGAAGCTTTCTTT. Its protein is CASSGKGTEAFF.

This chain connects TRBV2 to TRBJ2-3, with 10 positions matching TRBD2. CDR1 and CDR2 from the germline V gene are SNHLY and FYNNEI. This CDR3 comprises 14 residues. The trim removed 7 bases at V and 3 bases at J, leaving 4 bases unmatched. The CDR3 DNA is TGTGCCAGCAAGAAGGGACTAGCGACAGATACGCAGTATTTT. Translating it yields CASKKGLATDTQYF.

V gene TRBV2 combines with J gene TRBJ1-2; 7 positions agree with TRBD1. With 4 bases clipped from V and 4 bases from J, the junction kept 9 bases outside the gene matches. CDR3 length: 15 amino acids. Germline V lookup: CDR1 SNHLY, CDR2 FYNNEI. DNA for the CDR3: TGTGCCAGCAGTGGGGTGGGCAGGGGGACCTATGGCTACACCTTC. Amino acid sequence: CASSGVGRGTYGYTF.

The sample holds a few counts of this clonotype. The V call is TRBV5-1, the J call TRBJ1-5; TRBD1 is a possible D gene (6 bases). This CDR3 has 13 amino acids. V lost 1 base and J lost 6, with 8 bases in between. Germline V CDR1 and CDR2: SGHRS, YFSETQ. CDR3 in DNA: TGCGCCAGCAGCTTGACAGGGACTCAGCCCCAGCATTTT. Amino acid sequence: CASSLTGTQPQHF.

The chain joins TRBV6-2 or TRBV6-3 to TRBJ2-2, with 9 bases lining up with TRBD1. The length of the CDR3 is 15 residues. Germline V gene data show CDR1 as MNHEY and CDR2 as SVGEGT. The junction had 1 base not matched to a gene; V was cut back by 2 bases and J by 3 bases. The CDR3 nucleotides read TGTGCCAGCAGTTACAGGGACAGGGACACCGGGGAGCTGTTTTTT. Translated: CASSYRDRDTGELFF.

The chain combines TRBV20-1 with TRBJ2-5; 8 nucleotides match TRBD2. Germline lookup yields CDR1 DFQATT and CDR2 SNEGSKA (reference sequence). Trimming took 3 bases from V and 4 from J; bases not matched to a gene: 7. The CDR3 has 14 amino acids. The chain's CDR3 is CSASPGRAGETQYF. In DNA, the CDR3 is TGCAGTGCTAGTCCCGGGAGGGCCGGAGAGACCCAGTACTTC.

To note about this clonotype: A much larger clone lies one base from this, so it may be a read error. The chain uses TRBV27 and TRBJ2-2; 8 bases fit TRBD1. The CDR3 covers 15 residues. CDR1 is MNHEY and CDR2 is SMNVEV in the germline V gene (reference sequence). The CDR3 sequence: CASSPWTGNTGGLFF. The CDR3 DNA reads TGTGCCAGCAGTCCCTGGACAGGGAACACCGGGGGGCTGTTTTTT.

This clonotype came up a few times. The V call is TRBV5-1, the J call TRBJ2-7; 9 bases are shared with TRBD1. The V gene end was trimmed by 4 bases and the J gene end by 3 bases; junction bases not matched to a gene: 5. Germline CDR1 is SGHRS and CDR2 is YFSETQ. The CDR3 covers 14 residues. The CDR3 sequence: CASSPPTGGYEQYF. CDR3 nucleotide sequence: TGCGCCAGCAGCCCACCGACAGGGGGCTACGAGCAGTACTTC.

This clonotype has only a few counts. The chain recombines TRBV2 with TRBJ2-5; D possibly corresponds to TRBD1 (5 bases). The V end was cut by 1 base, the J end by 4 bases, with 13 bases between. This CDR3 is built from 15 residues. Germline V lookup: CDR1 SNHLY, CDR2 FYNNEI. The CDR3 sequence: CASSEGRVSRETQYF. Written as DNA, the CDR3 is TGTGCCAGCAGTGAAGGCAGGGTTTCGAGAGAGACCCAGTACTTC.

The rearrangement joins TRBV5-1 to TRBJ2-2; D not resolved. Trimming removed 0 bases from V and 0 bases from J, with 3 bases in between. This CDR3 comprises 14 residues. Germline V lookup: CDR1 SGHRS, CDR2 YFSETQ. The chain's CDR3 is CASSLGANTGELFF. CDR3 nucleotide sequence: TGCGCCAGCAGCTTGGGGGCGAACACCGGGGAGCTGTTTTTT.

The V and J genes are TRBV27 and TRBJ2-7; the D is unclear. Germline V gene sequence: CDR1 MNHEY, CDR2 SMNVEV (reference sequence). V lost 2 bases and J 2 bases, leaving 10 bases between the germline ends. This CDR3 comprises 14 residues. CDR3 region: CASSLIGEAYEQYF. CDR3 nucleotides: TGTGCCAGCAGTTTAATAGGAGAAGCCTACGAGCAGTACTTC.

V and J are TRBV20-1 and TRBJ2-7, with D possibly being TRBD1 or TRBD2 (5 bases each). The CDR3 runs to 14 residues. V shed 3 bases and J shed 4 bases, with 16 bases lying between them. CDR1 is DFQATT, CDR2 SNEGSKA, per germline (reference sequence). The CDR3 DNA is TGCAGTGCTAGCCCCCCCGGGACGGGATACGAGCAGTACTTC. Translated, it gives CSASPPGTGYEQYF.

This chain links TRBV30 with TRBJ1-6; no reliable D call. This CDR3 region has 16 residues. V gave up 0 bases and J gave up 8 bases, with 17 bases separating them. CDR1 GTSNPN and CDR2 SVGIG come from the germline V gene (reference sequence). CDR3 in amino acids: CAWSVRRVSLDSPLHF. CDR3 DNA: TGTGCCTGGAGTGTACGACGGGTTTCCCTCGATTCACCCCTCCACTTT.